The rows below give T cell receptor beta chains drawn from one sample of a study of T cells in Graves' hyperthyroidism and ophthalmopathy. MiXCR, applied by TCRdb to the multiplex PCR reads, yields one record per CDR3 protein. The sample contains some 440,000 distinct CDR3 sequences, approximately 14% of which appear only once. Sequenced: blood. The receptors shown here come from a woman aged 18-29 years with Graves' hyperthyroidism. CDR3s include the opening cysteine and the closing phenylalanine or tryptophan. The order of the fields is J gene, clone size, D gene, CDR3 length, V gene, CDR3 DNA, CDR3 protein. A D gene is named only where the DNA matches it firmly. Size is omitted from some rows. Given values are once, few, many or a class for expanded clones.

j_call: TRBJ2-5; clone_size: NA; d_call: NA; cdr3_length: 14; v_call: TRBV9; cdr3_nt: TGTGCCAGCAGCGCCCTAGGGCACCAAGAGACCCAGTACTTC; cdr3_aa: CASSALGHQETQYF
j_call: TRBJ2-5; clone_size: few; d_call: TRBD1; cdr3_length: 14; v_call: TRBV5-4; cdr3_nt: TGTGCCAGCAGCTTGGACGACAGGGAGGAGACCCAGTACTTC; cdr3_aa: CASSLDDREETQYF
j_call: TRBJ2-6; clone_size: many; d_call: NA; cdr3_length: 15; v_call: TRBV12-3/TRBV12-4; cdr3_nt: TGTGCCAGCAGACTTACAGGGCCCGGGGCCAACGTCCTGACTTTC; cdr3_aa: CASRLTGPGANVLTF
j_call: TRBJ1-3; clone_size: few; d_call: NA; cdr3_length: 15; v_call: TRBV5-1; cdr3_nt: TGCGCCAGCAGCTTGGGGGGTTTCTCTGGAAACACCATATATTTT; cdr3_aa: CASSLGGFSGNTIYF
j_call: TRBJ2-1; clone_size: many; d_call: NA; cdr3_length: 13; v_call: TRBV7-8; cdr3_nt: TGTGCCAGCCAGAGCGGGCTAGCGACCGAGCAGTTCTTC; cdr3_aa: CASQSGLATEQFF
j_call: TRBJ2-1; clone_size: many; d_call: TRBD2; cdr3_length: 14; v_call: TRBV11-2; cdr3_nt: TGTGCCAGCAGCTTAGACGGGGGGGCAATTGAGCAGTTCTTC; cdr3_aa: CASSLDGGAIEQFF
j_call: TRBJ1-1; clone_size: many; d_call: NA; cdr3_length: 10; v_call: TRBV7-9; cdr3_nt: TGTGCCAGCAGCCGTACTGAAGCTTTCTTT; cdr3_aa: CASSRTEAFF
j_call: TRBJ1-2; clone_size: many; d_call: TRBD1; cdr3_length: 15; v_call: TRBV28; cdr3_nt: TGTGCCAGCACCTTCGGACAGGGGGGCAACTATGGCTACACCTTC; cdr3_aa: CASTFGQGGNYGYTF
j_call: TRBJ2-1; clone_size: NA; d_call: NA; cdr3_length: 14; v_call: TRBV3-1; cdr3_nt: TGTGCCAGCAGCCAGGGGGCACAGAACAATGAGCAGTTCTTC; cdr3_aa: CASSQGAQNNEQFF
j_call: TRBJ1-5; clone_size: few; d_call: NA; cdr3_length: 14; v_call: TRBV19; cdr3_nt: TGTGCCAGTAGTTGGGGTCTGAGCAATCAGCCCCAGCATTTT; cdr3_aa: CASSWGLSNQPQHF
j_call: TRBJ2-1; clone_size: NA; d_call: NA; cdr3_length: 17; v_call: TRBV28; cdr3_nt: TGTGCCAGCAGTTCACCTACAGAGGATAGCTCCTACAATGAGCAGTTCTTC; cdr3_aa: CASSSPTEDSSYNEQFF
j_call: TRBJ2-1; clone_size: many; d_call: TRBD2; cdr3_length: 15; v_call: TRBV5-1; cdr3_nt: TGCGCCAGCACCCTCCTAGCGGGGGCGGGGAATGAGCAGTTCTTC; cdr3_aa: CASTLLAGAGNEQFF
j_call: TRBJ2-1; clone_size: few; d_call: TRBD2; cdr3_length: 14; v_call: TRBV3-1; cdr3_nt: TGTGCCAGCAGTTTAGGGACTAGCGGGAACGTGCAGTTCTTC; cdr3_aa: CASSLGTSGNVQFF
j_call: TRBJ2-7; clone_size: many; d_call: TRBD1; cdr3_length: 15; v_call: TRBV5-1; cdr3_nt: TGCGCCAGCAGCTTGGGGACAGGGTCGACCTACGAGCAGTACTTC; cdr3_aa: CASSLGTGSTYEQYF
j_call: TRBJ2-7; clone_size: few; d_call: NA; cdr3_length: 15; v_call: TRBV9; cdr3_nt: TGTGCCAGCAGCCCTCGGCGGGGCAACTACTACGAGCAGTACTTC; cdr3_aa: CASSPRRGNYYEQYF
j_call: TRBJ2-2; clone_size: many; d_call: TRBD2; cdr3_length: 16; v_call: TRBV20-1; cdr3_nt: TGCAGTGCGGAGGGTTACCGGGGGGCGAACACCGGGGAGCTGTTTTTT; cdr3_aa: CSAEGYRGANTGELFF
j_call: TRBJ2-3; clone_size: many; d_call: TRBD2; cdr3_length: 18; v_call: TRBV13; cdr3_nt: TGTGCCAGCAGCTCCCTGTCCCTACGACTAGCGACCACAGATACGCAGTATTTT; cdr3_aa: CASSSLSLRLATTDTQYF
j_call: TRBJ2-1; clone_size: many; d_call: TRBD2; cdr3_length: 14; v_call: TRBV3-1; cdr3_nt: TGTGCCAGCAGCCGGGGACTACCGGACAATGAGCAGTTCTTC; cdr3_aa: CASSRGLPDNEQFF
j_call: TRBJ2-1; clone_size: many; d_call: TRBD2; cdr3_length: 13; v_call: TRBV11-2; cdr3_nt: TGTGCCAGCAGCCAGGGACTAGTGTATGAGCAGTTCTTC; cdr3_aa: CASSQGLVYEQFF
j_call: TRBJ1-2; clone_size: NA; d_call: TRBD1; cdr3_length: 18; v_call: TRBV7-9; cdr3_nt: TGTGCCAGCAGCTTCTCGACGGGACAGCGTGACTTTAACTATGGCTACACCTTC; cdr3_aa: CASSFSTGQRDFNYGYTF
j_call: TRBJ1-6; clone_size: many; d_call: NA; cdr3_length: 13; v_call: TRBV5-1; cdr3_nt: TGCGCCAGCATGCAGGAGGCAGGGCCGCCCCTCCACTTT; cdr3_aa: CASMQEAGPPLHF
j_call: TRBJ1-6; clone_size: NA; d_call: NA; cdr3_length: 15; v_call: TRBV24-1; cdr3_nt: TGTGCCACCAGTGATACCGGGACAAATAATTCACCCCTCCACTTT; cdr3_aa: CATSDTGTNNSPLHF
j_call: TRBJ2-2; clone_size: many; d_call: NA; cdr3_length: 15; v_call: TRBV2; cdr3_nt: TGTGCCAGCACCGTGGGATCAGGGGTCGCCGGGGAGCTGTTTTTT; cdr3_aa: CASTVGSGVAGELFF
j_call: TRBJ2-7; clone_size: many; d_call: NA; cdr3_length: 14; v_call: TRBV9; cdr3_nt: TGTGCCAGCGGACCCCCCGGACAGCTCCACGAGCAGTACTTC; cdr3_aa: CASGPPGQLHEQYF
j_call: TRBJ2-7; clone_size: many; d_call: NA; cdr3_length: 15; v_call: TRBV2; cdr3_nt: TGTGCCAGCAGGGTCGGACAGGACTACTCCTACGAGCAGTACTTC; cdr3_aa: CASRVGQDYSYEQYF
j_call: TRBJ2-7; clone_size: many; d_call: TRBD2; cdr3_length: 16; v_call: TRBV18; cdr3_nt: TGTGCCAGCTCACCTCCCGGCGGGGGGCGATCCTACGAGCAGTACTTC; cdr3_aa: CASSPPGGGRSYEQYF
j_call: TRBJ2-5; clone_size: many; d_call: NA; cdr3_length: 13; v_call: TRBV9; cdr3_nt: TGTGCCAGCAGCCCCCGGGACTGGGAGACCCAGTACTTC; cdr3_aa: CASSPRDWETQYF
j_call: TRBJ2-1; clone_size: few; d_call: NA; cdr3_length: 12; v_call: TRBV11-3; cdr3_nt: TGTGCCAGCAGCTCCGGGACCCCACGACAGTTCTTC; cdr3_aa: CASSSGTPRQFF
j_call: TRBJ2-1; clone_size: many; d_call: TRBD2; cdr3_length: 18; v_call: TRBV7-9; cdr3_nt: TGTGCCAGCAGCCCCCTGGGACTAGCGGGAGAGCGCTTCAATGAGCAGTTCTTC; cdr3_aa: CASSPLGLAGERFNEQFF
j_call: TRBJ2-2; clone_size: many; d_call: NA; cdr3_length: 15; v_call: TRBV7-3; cdr3_nt: TGTGCCAGCAGCTTAGGTTTGGGCCACACCGGGGAGCTGTTTTTT; cdr3_aa: CASSLGLGHTGELFF
j_call: TRBJ2-2; clone_size: few; d_call: NA; cdr3_length: 15; v_call: TRBV5-6; cdr3_nt: TGTGCCAGCAGCCCGGTTTGGAGTCTCACCGGGGAGCTGTTTTTT; cdr3_aa: CASSPVWSLTGELFF
j_call: TRBJ2-1; clone_size: few; d_call: NA; cdr3_length: 15; v_call: TRBV9; cdr3_nt: TGTGCCAGCAGCGCTCAGCCCACGGGGTACAATGAGCAGTTCTTC; cdr3_aa: CASSAQPTGYNEQFF
j_call: TRBJ2-7; clone_size: NA; d_call: NA; cdr3_length: 18; v_call: TRBV6-1; cdr3_nt: TGTGCCAGCAGTGAAGCGCTCCTCGGGCGGGCCCGCTCCTACGAGCAGTACTTC; cdr3_aa: CASSEALLGRARSYEQYF
j_call: TRBJ1-2; clone_size: NA; d_call: NA; cdr3_length: 13; v_call: TRBV7-9; cdr3_nt: TGTGCCAGCAGCTTAGCTTCGGGGGTCGGCTACACCTTC; cdr3_aa: CASSLASGVGYTF
j_call: TRBJ2-5; clone_size: many; d_call: NA; cdr3_length: 12; v_call: TRBV12-3/TRBV12-4; cdr3_nt: TGTGCCAGCAGTCCCCAACCCCGGACCCAGTACTTC; cdr3_aa: CASSPQPRTQYF
j_call: TRBJ2-1; clone_size: many; d_call: TRBD2; cdr3_length: 15; v_call: TRBV6-1; cdr3_nt: TGTGCCAGCAGTGTTCTAGCGGGAGTAGTGGTTGAGCAGTTCTTC; cdr3_aa: CASSVLAGVVVEQFF
j_call: TRBJ1-5; clone_size: NA; d_call: TRBD1; cdr3_length: 17; v_call: TRBV7-2; cdr3_nt: TGTGCCAGCAGCCCTAGGACAGGGGGTGGGAGGAATCAGCCCCAGCATTTT; cdr3_aa: CASSPRTGGGRNQPQHF
j_call: TRBJ2-1; clone_size: many; d_call: NA; cdr3_length: 13; v_call: TRBV6-6; cdr3_nt: TGTGCCAGCAGTTACAGCCCCTACAATGAGCAGTTCTTC; cdr3_aa: CASSYSPYNEQFF
j_call: TRBJ2-3; clone_size: many; d_call: TRBD2; cdr3_length: 15; v_call: TRBV2; cdr3_nt: TGTGCCAGCAACGGACTAGCGGGGTTGGCAGATACGCAGTATTTT; cdr3_aa: CASNGLAGLADTQYF
j_call: TRBJ2-1; clone_size: many; d_call: TRBD2; cdr3_length: 14; v_call: TRBV2; cdr3_nt: TGTGCCAGCAGAGGGGGACTAGCGGGAAATGAGCAGTTCTTC; cdr3_aa: CASRGGLAGNEQFF
j_call: TRBJ2-1; clone_size: many; d_call: TRBD2; cdr3_length: 17; v_call: TRBV27; cdr3_nt: TGTGCCAGCAGGGTTAGGGAGCGGGGGGGCCGAAAAAATGAGCAGTTCTTC; cdr3_aa: CASRVRERGGRKNEQFF
j_call: TRBJ2-2; clone_size: NA; d_call: NA; cdr3_length: 14; v_call: TRBV19; cdr3_nt: TGTGCCAGTAGTATGTCCGCGAACACCGGGGAGCTGTTTTTT; cdr3_aa: CASSMSANTGELFF
j_call: TRBJ2-1; clone_size: few; d_call: NA; cdr3_length: 12; v_call: TRBV3-1; cdr3_nt: TGTGCCAGCATCCAAGGGGCCTTTCTACAGTTCTTC; cdr3_aa: CASIQGAFLQFF
j_call: TRBJ1-3; clone_size: many; d_call: NA; cdr3_length: 13; v_call: TRBV6-1; cdr3_nt: TGTGCCAGCAGTACTACAGGTGGAAACACCATATATTTT; cdr3_aa: CASSTTGGNTIYF
j_call: TRBJ2-1; clone_size: many; d_call: TRBD2; cdr3_length: 16; v_call: TRBV7-3; cdr3_nt: TGTGCCAGCAGCTCCCCCGCGGGAGGCTCCTACAATGAGCAGTTCTTC; cdr3_aa: CASSSPAGGSYNEQFF
j_call: TRBJ2-7; clone_size: few; d_call: NA; cdr3_length: 16; v_call: TRBV29-1; cdr3_nt: TGCAGCGTTGCAATATTAACAGGGAAGTTGGCTAACGAGCAGTACTTC; cdr3_aa: CSVAILTGKLANEQYF
j_call: TRBJ2-3; clone_size: many; d_call: NA; cdr3_length: 14; v_call: TRBV2; cdr3_nt: TGTGCCAGCAGTGAAGTTCTAGCTGGGGATACGCAGTATTTT; cdr3_aa: CASSEVLAGDTQYF
j_call: TRBJ1-2; clone_size: NA; d_call: NA; cdr3_length: 12; v_call: TRBV12-3/TRBV12-4; cdr3_nt: TGTGCCAGCGGCCAGGAGGGCTATGGCTACACCTTC; cdr3_aa: CASGQEGYGYTF
j_call: TRBJ2-2; clone_size: few; d_call: NA; cdr3_length: 16; v_call: TRBV5-1; cdr3_nt: TGCGCCAGCAGCCCGGCGGGGGCCTGGGGAGGCGGGGAGCTGTTTTTT; cdr3_aa: CASSPAGAWGGGELFF
j_call: TRBJ2-1; clone_size: few; d_call: NA; cdr3_length: 15; v_call: TRBV7-8; cdr3_nt: TGTGCCAGCAGCCACCGACGGGCGGGATTTGATGAGCAGTTCTTC; cdr3_aa: CASSHRRAGFDEQFF